The source of this T cell receptor beta chain is a study of T cell responses to AZD1222 COVID-19 vaccine. Study-level background: Samples with a second dose at about 4 or about 12 weeks were pooled together. Study-wide results and limits: Compared with day 0, the breadth and depth of the Spike-specific TCR repertoire rose significantly after two doses of AZD1222. The span of vaccine-associated CD4 TCRs extended across spike, with dominance at 160-218 and 743-854.

Here immunoSEQ multiplex PCR was the method, and the copy in TCRdb shows in-frame clones only, minus some. The table has over 65,000 clones, roughly nine tenths seen once. CDR1 is SGHDN, CDR2 FVKESK, per germline. Trimming cost V 3 bases and J 8 bases, with 16 bases left between them. The CDR3 runs to 15 residues. Points on this clone: Its target is not known.

This sequence joins TRBV14 and TRBJ1-4; D possibly corresponds to TRBD1 (5 bases). The sample here was peripheral blood, taken on day 0 of AZD1222 vaccination. The sequence derives from an adult in good health. The CDR3 region is CASSHLTGGGEKLFF. The CDR3 DNA follows: TGTGCCAGCAGCCACTTAACAGGAGGAGGCGAAAAACTGTTTTTT.